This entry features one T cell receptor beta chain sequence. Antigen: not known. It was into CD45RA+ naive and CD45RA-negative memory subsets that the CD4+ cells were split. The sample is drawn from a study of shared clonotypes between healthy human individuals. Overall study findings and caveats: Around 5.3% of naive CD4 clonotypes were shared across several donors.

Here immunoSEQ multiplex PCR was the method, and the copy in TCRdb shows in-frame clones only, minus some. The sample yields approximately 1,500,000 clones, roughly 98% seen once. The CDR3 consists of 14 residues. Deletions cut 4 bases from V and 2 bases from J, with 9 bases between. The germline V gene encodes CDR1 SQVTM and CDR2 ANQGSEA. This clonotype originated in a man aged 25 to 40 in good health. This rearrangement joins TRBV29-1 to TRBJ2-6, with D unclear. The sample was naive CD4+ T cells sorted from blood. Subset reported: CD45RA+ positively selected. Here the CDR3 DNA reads TGCAGCGTTGTGCCCGCGACTGGGGCCAACGTCCTGACTTTC. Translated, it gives CSVVPATGANVLTF.